The clone carrying this TCR beta chain was seen many times. This entry comes from a study of CD8+CD57+ T cells in acquired aplastic anemia. Germline V gene data show CDR1 as LNHDA and CDR2 as SQIVND (reference sequence). This CDR3 has 16 residues. Germline trimming cut 1 base from V and 10 bases from J; bases unmatched to any gene: 12. Genomic DNA acted as the template from which TCR beta VDJ combination and CDR3 sequence profiling were carried out. TCRdb re-called the reads through MiXCR, storing one row per CDR3 protein. The sample records a few hundred thousand distinct CDR3 sequences, around 63% being singletons.

The TCR originated in a human donor in good health. Sequencing was performed on sorted CD4+, CD8+, or CD8+CD57+ T cells (not recorded which) from PBMCs. V and J are TRBV19 and TRBJ2-1; TRBD2 agrees at 8 bases. The CDR3 reads CASSIGLAGKIDEQFF. The CDR3 DNA follows: TGTGCCAGTAGTATAGGTCTAGCGGGTAAAATCGACGAGCAGTTCTTC.